A selection of T cell receptor beta chains follows, all from one sample in a study of blood T cell repertoires in COVID-19. Produced via immunoSEQ multiplex PCR; TCRdb's table is partial and in-frame only. The sample gives tens of thousands of clones, approximately 83% of which show up once; approximately 2.3% is in the top ten. Input material: peripheral blood. The receptors originated from a woman in her 70s with acute or convalescent COVID-19. Each CDR3 is given with its conserved first and last residue. A D gene is named only where the DNA matches it firmly. Clone size is stated in some rows and not others, as once, few, many or a class when expanded.

v_call: TRBV5-8; d_call: NA; j_call: TRBJ1-5; clone_size: NA; cdr3_aa: CASSGRGGIEGPQHF; cdr3_nt: TGTGCCAGCAGCGGGCGCGGAGGGATCGAGGGGCCCCAGCATTTT
v_call: TRBV19; d_call: NA; j_call: TRBJ1-5; clone_size: NA; cdr3_aa: CASSSGSGGNQPQHF; cdr3_nt: TGTGCCAGTAGCTCGGGTTCCGGCGGCAATCAGCCCCAGCATTTT
v_call: TRBV2; d_call: TRBD1; j_call: TRBJ1-1; clone_size: NA; cdr3_aa: CASSVTGAYTEAFF; cdr3_nt: TGTGCCAGCAGTGTAACAGGGGCCTACACTGAAGCTTTCTTT
v_call: TRBV6-1; d_call: NA; j_call: TRBJ1-2; clone_size: NA; cdr3_aa: CASSEDSRDGYTF; cdr3_nt: TGTGCCAGCAGTGAGGACAGTCGCGATGGCTACACCTTC
v_call: TRBV30; d_call: NA; j_call: TRBJ1-2; clone_size: NA; cdr3_aa: CAWSPPGRGYGYTF; cdr3_nt: TGTGCCTGGAGCCCCCCGGGCAGGGGCTATGGCTACACCTTC
v_call: TRBV18; d_call: NA; j_call: TRBJ1-2; clone_size: once; cdr3_aa: CASSPRHEVGYGYTF; cdr3_nt: TGTGCCAGCTCCCCACGTCACGAGGTTGGATATGGCTACACCTTC
v_call: TRBV18; d_call: NA; j_call: TRBJ1-5; clone_size: NA; cdr3_aa: CASSPQADSNQPQHF; cdr3_nt: TGTGCCAGCTCACCGCAAGCGGATAGCAATCAGCCCCAGCATTTT
v_call: TRBV29-1; d_call: NA; j_call: TRBJ2-1; clone_size: NA; cdr3_aa: CSDRGYNEQFF; cdr3_nt: TGCAGCGACCGGGGTTACAATGAGCAGTTCTTC
v_call: TRBV30; d_call: TRBD2; j_call: TRBJ2-3; clone_size: NA; cdr3_aa: CASGGATDTQYF; cdr3_nt: TGTGCCTCCGGGGGGGCAACAGATACGCAGTATTTT
v_call: TRBV3-1/TRBV3-2; d_call: NA; j_call: TRBJ2-5; clone_size: NA; cdr3_aa: CASSLSSVETQYF; cdr3_nt: TGTGCCAGCAGCCTCTCCAGCGTCGAGACCCAGTACTTC
v_call: TRBV2; d_call: NA; j_call: TRBJ2-1; clone_size: NA; cdr3_aa: CASSVSTENEQFF; cdr3_nt: TGTGCCAGCAGTGTTTCGACAGAAAATGAGCAGTTCTTC
v_call: TRBV5-6; d_call: TRBD1; j_call: TRBJ1-6; clone_size: once; cdr3_aa: CASSSLGTGTSPLHF; cdr3_nt: TGTGCCAGCAGTTCCCTCGGGACAGGGACCTCACCCCTCCACTTT
v_call: TRBV18; d_call: NA; j_call: TRBJ1-1; clone_size: few; cdr3_aa: CASSLLSRENTEAFF; cdr3_nt: TGTGCCAGCTCTCTCTTAAGCAGGGAGAACACTGAAGCTTTCTTT
v_call: TRBV3-1/TRBV3-2; d_call: NA; j_call: TRBJ1-2; clone_size: NA; cdr3_aa: CASSPGLTYGYTF; cdr3_nt: TGTGCCAGCAGCCCGGGACTGACTTATGGCTACACCTTC
v_call: TRBV4-1; d_call: NA; j_call: TRBJ1-2; clone_size: NA; cdr3_aa: CASSHLDSRYGYTF; cdr3_nt: TGCGCCAGCAGCCACCTCGACAGCCGTTATGGCTACACCTTC
v_call: TRBV6-5; d_call: TRBD1; j_call: TRBJ1-1; clone_size: NA; cdr3_aa: CASSYAGGDIFEAFF; cdr3_nt: TGTGCCAGCAGTTACGCAGGGGGCGATATCTTTGAAGCTTTCTTT
v_call: TRBV29-1; d_call: NA; j_call: TRBJ1-1; clone_size: NA; cdr3_aa: CSVATGNTEAFF; cdr3_nt: TGCAGCGTCGCCACAGGTAACACTGAAGCTTTCTTT
v_call: TRBV5-5; d_call: NA; j_call: TRBJ1-2; clone_size: NA; cdr3_aa: CASTNSPNYGYTF; cdr3_nt: TGTGCCAGCACCAACAGCCCTAACTATGGCTACACCTTC
v_call: TRBV15; d_call: NA; j_call: TRBJ2-7; clone_size: NA; cdr3_aa: CATSRDWEYEQYF; cdr3_nt: TGTGCCACCAGCAGGGACTGGGAGTATGAGCAGTACTTC
v_call: TRBV29-1; d_call: TRBD1; j_call: TRBJ1-2; clone_size: NA; cdr3_aa: CSVGQGNYGYTF; cdr3_nt: TGCAGCGTTGGACAGGGTAACTATGGCTACACCTTC
v_call: TRBV18; d_call: TRBD1; j_call: TRBJ1-3; clone_size: NA; cdr3_aa: CASSHPGTGGDLGNTIYF; cdr3_nt: TGTGCCAGCTCACACCCCGGGACAGGGGGTGATCTTGGAAACACCATATATTTT
v_call: TRBV25-1; d_call: NA; j_call: TRBJ2-7; clone_size: NA; cdr3_aa: CASSEGSDRLGEQYF; cdr3_nt: TGTGCCAGCAGTGAGGGAAGCGACAGGCTCGGCGAGCAGTACTTC
v_call: TRBV19; d_call: NA; j_call: TRBJ2-7; clone_size: NA; cdr3_aa: CASSTTLTDYEQYF; cdr3_nt: TGTGCCAGTAGTACTACATTGACAGACTACGAGCAGTACTTC
v_call: TRBV6-5; d_call: NA; j_call: TRBJ1-1; clone_size: NA; cdr3_aa: CASSYSLRNEGAFF; cdr3_nt: TGTGCCAGCAGTTACTCGCTCCGGAATGAGGGAGCTTTCTTT
v_call: TRBV12-3/TRBV12-4; d_call: NA; j_call: TRBJ1-2; clone_size: NA; cdr3_aa: CASTLGADYGYTF; cdr3_nt: TGTGCCAGCACCTTGGGAGCCGACTATGGCTACACCTTC
v_call: TRBV27; d_call: TRBD2; j_call: TRBJ2-1; clone_size: NA; cdr3_aa: CASRDPSGGVDEQFF; cdr3_nt: TGTGCCAGCAGAGACCCTAGCGGGGGTGTCGATGAGCAGTTCTTC
v_call: TRBV19; d_call: TRBD1; j_call: TRBJ1-5; clone_size: NA; cdr3_aa: CASTSGGQVGQPQHF; cdr3_nt: TGTGCCAGTACCTCGGGGGGACAGGTCGGACAGCCCCAGCATTTT
v_call: TRBV19; d_call: TRBD1; j_call: TRBJ1-1; clone_size: NA; cdr3_aa: CASSMRQGVSETEAFF; cdr3_nt: TGTGCCAGTAGTATGCGACAGGGAGTGAGTGAAACTGAAGCTTTCTTT
v_call: TRBV7-3; d_call: TRBD1; j_call: TRBJ1-1; clone_size: NA; cdr3_aa: CASSRGTGTEAFF; cdr3_nt: TGTGCCAGCAGCCGCGGGACAGGTACTGAAGCTTTCTTT
v_call: TRBV19; d_call: TRBD1; j_call: TRBJ1-2; clone_size: NA; cdr3_aa: CASSIGQGSGYTF; cdr3_nt: TGTGCCAGTAGTATCGGACAGGGAAGTGGCTACACCTTC
v_call: TRBV7-9; d_call: NA; j_call: TRBJ2-5; clone_size: NA; cdr3_aa: CASSPPVGETQYF; cdr3_nt: TGTGCCAGCAGCCCTCCGGTCGGAGAGACCCAGTACTTC
v_call: TRBV6-5; d_call: TRBD1; j_call: TRBJ1-2; clone_size: NA; cdr3_aa: CASRGTGFGYTF; cdr3_nt: TGTGCCAGCAGAGGGACAGGGTTTGGCTACACCTTC
v_call: TRBV12-3/TRBV12-4; d_call: TRBD2; j_call: TRBJ2-1; clone_size: once; cdr3_aa: CASSWLAVNEQFF; cdr3_nt: TGTGCCAGCAGTTGGCTAGCGGTCAATGAGCAGTTCTTC
v_call: TRBV27; d_call: NA; j_call: TRBJ1-2; clone_size: NA; cdr3_aa: CASPVRGAGGYTF; cdr3_nt: TGTGCCAGCCCCGTGAGGGGAGCGGGAGGCTACACCTTC
v_call: TRBV24-1; d_call: TRBD1; j_call: TRBJ2-1; clone_size: once; cdr3_aa: CATSDPGTALNEQFF; cdr3_nt: TGTGCCACCAGTGACCCCGGGACAGCCCTCAATGAGCAGTTCTTC
v_call: TRBV6-6; d_call: NA; j_call: TRBJ2-7; clone_size: NA; cdr3_aa: CASSYSVQTYEQYF; cdr3_nt: TGTGCCAGCAGTTACAGCGTTCAAACCTACGAGCAGTACTTC
v_call: TRBV2; d_call: NA; j_call: TRBJ1-5; clone_size: once; cdr3_aa: CASTYAGDQPQHF; cdr3_nt: TGTGCCAGCACCTACGCGGGGGATCAGCCCCAGCATTTT
v_call: TRBV6-5; d_call: NA; j_call: TRBJ2-3; clone_size: NA; cdr3_aa: CASSSRLVAGDTQYF; cdr3_nt: TGTGCCAGCAGTTCCCGACTGGTGGCCGGGGATACGCAGTATTTT
v_call: TRBV2; d_call: TRBD1; j_call: TRBJ1-1; clone_size: NA; cdr3_aa: CASASDRGSEAFF; cdr3_nt: TGTGCCAGCGCCTCAGACAGGGGATCTGAAGCTTTCTTT
v_call: TRBV6-6; d_call: NA; j_call: TRBJ2-3; clone_size: NA; cdr3_aa: CASSAPGTQDTQYF; cdr3_nt: TGTGCCAGCAGTGCTCCCGGGACTCAAGATACGCAGTATTTT
v_call: TRBV21-1; d_call: NA; j_call: TRBJ1-6; clone_size: NA; cdr3_aa: CASRSGSPLHF; cdr3_nt: TGTGCCAGCCGGTCGGGTTCACCCCTCCACTTT
v_call: TRBV5-1; d_call: NA; j_call: TRBJ1-6; clone_size: NA; cdr3_aa: CASSLGDMTSYNSPLHF; cdr3_nt: TGCGCCAGCAGCTTGGGGGACATGACCTCCTATAATTCACCCCTCCACTTT
v_call: TRBV12-3/TRBV12-4; d_call: NA; j_call: TRBJ1-2; clone_size: NA; cdr3_aa: CASSPQGPDGYTF; cdr3_nt: TGTGCCAGCAGTCCACAGGGACCAGATGGCTACACCTTC